The sequence of this TCR beta chain was determined in a study of CD8 T cells in ankylosing spondylitis. Quantitative molecular-barcoded 5'-RACE generated the TCR beta libraries. TCRdb re-analysed the 5' RACE reads in MiXCR, keeping a single row per CDR3 protein. Here the sample spans about 280,000 distinct CDR3 sequences, around 20% being singletons. V was clipped by 5 bases and J by 5 bases, with 15 bases between them. Looked up from germline, CDR1 is SGHAT and CDR2 is FQNNGV. CDR3 size: 14 residues. The source is a male donor with ankylosing spondylitis or in good health (not recorded which). J is TRBJ1-1 and V is TRBV11-2; a possible D gene is TRBD1 (6 bases). Sequencing used blood, either unsorted or a sorted T cell fraction (not recorded which). The CDR3: CASSLARGLTEAFF. CDR3 in DNA: TGTGCCAGCAGCCTGGCCAGGGGTTTGACTGAAGCTTTCTTT.